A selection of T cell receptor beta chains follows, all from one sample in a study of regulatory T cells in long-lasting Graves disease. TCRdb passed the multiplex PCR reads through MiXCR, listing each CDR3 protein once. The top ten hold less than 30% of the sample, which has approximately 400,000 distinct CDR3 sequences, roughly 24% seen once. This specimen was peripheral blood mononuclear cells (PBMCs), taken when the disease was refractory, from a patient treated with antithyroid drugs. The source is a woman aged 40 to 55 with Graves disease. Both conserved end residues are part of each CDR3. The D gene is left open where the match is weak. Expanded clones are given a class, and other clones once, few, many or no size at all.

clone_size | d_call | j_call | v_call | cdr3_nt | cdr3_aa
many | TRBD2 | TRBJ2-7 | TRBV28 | TGTGCCAGTTCCGGGACTAGCGGGAAGGAGGTGGTCTACGAGCAGTACTTC | CASSGTSGKEVVYEQYF
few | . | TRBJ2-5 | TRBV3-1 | TGTGCCAGCAGCCCGATGCGCGGCGTCCAAGAGACCCAGTACTTC | CASSPMRGVQETQYF
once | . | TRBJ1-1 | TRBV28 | TGTGCCAGCAGTCCTCGACAGAGAAACACTGAAGCTTTCTTT | CASSPRQRNTEAFF
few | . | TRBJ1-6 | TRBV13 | TGTGCCAGCAGCTTAGAGGCTGATTCACCCCCCCACTTT | CASSLEADSPPHF
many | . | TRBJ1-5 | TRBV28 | TGTGCCAGCAGTGACTACAGGGAAAGGAGACAGCCCCAGCATTTT | CASSDYRERRQPQHF
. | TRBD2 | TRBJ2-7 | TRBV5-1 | TGCGCCAGCAGCCTTCGCCATAGCGGGGTCTCCTACGAGCAGTACTTC | CASSLRHSGVSYEQYF
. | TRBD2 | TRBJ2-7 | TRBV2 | TGTGCCAGCAGCTCTCCCCCGGCTAGCGGGAGCTACGAGCAGTACTTC | CASSSPPASGSYEQYF
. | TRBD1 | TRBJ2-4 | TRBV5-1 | TGCGCCAGCAGCTTGCCGAGGGGGCAGGGAAACATTCAGTACTTC | CASSLPRGQGNIQYF
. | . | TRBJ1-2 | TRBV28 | TGTGCCAGCAGTCTCCCCGGCCGGGACCCCTTGTATGGCTACACCTTC | CASSLPGRDPLYGYTF
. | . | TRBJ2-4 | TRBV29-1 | TGCAGCGTTGTAGCCGTCTCCAAAAACATTCAGTACTTC | CSVVAVSKNIQYF
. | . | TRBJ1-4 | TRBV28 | TGTGCCAGCAGTTTTAGGGGCCCCTGGAGGGAAAAACTGTTTTTT | CASSFRGPWREKLFF
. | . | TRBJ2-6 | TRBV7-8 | TGTGCCAGCAGCTTATCGAGAATCGCTGGGGCCAACGTCCTGACTTTC | CASSLSRIAGANVLTF
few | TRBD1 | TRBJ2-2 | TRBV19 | TGTGCCAGCCGGGACAGCTTCACCGGGGAGCTGTTTTTT | CASRDSFTGELFF
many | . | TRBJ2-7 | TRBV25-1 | TGTGCCAGCAGTGATTTTGACAGAACCTACGAGCAGTACTTC | CASSDFDRTYEQYF
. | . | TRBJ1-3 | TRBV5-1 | TGCGCCAGCAGCTCCACGGGACATCGAAACACCATATATTTT | CASSSTGHRNTIYF
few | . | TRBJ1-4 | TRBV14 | TGTGCCAGCAGCCAAAATTGGCCGGAAAAACTGTTTTTT | CASSQNWPEKLFF